The 32 T cell receptor beta chains below all came from one sample that was sequenced in a study of T cells in Graves' hyperthyroidism and ophthalmopathy. Amplification of TCR beta CDR3 regions used RNA as the template. The HTBI primer set drove a first-round RT-PCR of the TCR CDR3. MiXCR, applied by TCRdb to the multiplex PCR reads, yields one record per CDR3 protein. The repertoire holds 250,000 to 400,000 distinct CDR3 sequences, with approximately 14% as singletons. The sequenced sample consisted of blood. All receptors derive from a woman in her 40s with Graves' ophthalmopathy.

This clonotype was found many times. The genes are TRBV2 and TRBJ1-2; D not resolved. CDR1 and CDR2 from the germline V gene are SNHLY and FYNNEI. The CDR3 length is 16 residues. Trimming left V 2 bases short and J 2 bases short, with 15 bases between. The CDR3 sequence is CASSESGSPANYGYTF. Written as DNA, the CDR3 is TGTGCCAGCAGTGAATCTGGATCACCAGCCAACTATGGCTACACCTTC.

This clonotype has ten or more counts. The chain carries TRBV29-1 and TRBJ2-3, with D perhaps TRBD2 (7 bases). From germline, CDR1 is SQVTM and CDR2 ANQGSEA. This CDR3 is built from 12 residues. The ends were cut back, 6 bases at V and 7 bases at J, with 14 bases in the middle. CDR3 protein: CSVQGGGNTQYF. Here the CDR3 DNA reads TGCAGCGTCCAAGGGGGGGGAAATACGCAGTATTTT.

Ten or more counts support this clonotype. The genes are TRBV6-1 and TRBJ2-3, with D perhaps matching TRBD1 (6 bases). Trimming pared 5 bases from V and 0 bases from J, leaving 12 bases between. CDR3 size: 15 residues. Germline V gene lookup returns CDR1 MNHNS and CDR2 SASEGT. CDR3 sequence reads: CASSPQGGSTDTQYF. The DNA for the CDR3 is TGTGCCAGCAGTCCACAAGGGGGAAGCACAGATACGCAGTATTTT.

The chain's CDR3 is CASSLWDGYNEQFF. CDR3 sequence (DNA): TGTGCCAGCAGCTTATGGGACGGTTACAATGAGCAGTTCTTC. V and J are TRBV7-6 and TRBJ2-1; TRBD1 or TRBD2 may be the D gene (5 bases each). The CDR3 loop spans 14 amino acids. Trimming pared 2 bases from V and 4 bases from J, leaving 9 bases between. Germline CDR1 SGHVS, CDR2 FNYEAQ.

This clonotype was detected ten times or more. The genes are TRBV14 and TRBJ2-1, with 9 bases lining up with TRBD2. V was pared by 2 bases and J by 0 bases, with 2 bases of the junction left unmatched. The CDR3 is 16 residues long. CDR1 and CDR2 (germline): SGHDN, FVKESK. CDR3 residues: CASSQSGGSSYNEQFF. The CDR3 DNA reads as TGTGCCAGCAGCCAAAGCGGGGGGAGCTCCTACAATGAGCAGTTCTTC.

This clonotype was recorded many times. DNA of the CDR3: TGTGCCAGCAGCTTACCAGGGGGCTTAGGCTACACCTTC. As protein: CASSLPGGLGYTF. V is TRBV13 and J is TRBJ1-2; TRBD1 aligns across 8 bases. The junction had 4 bases not matched to a gene; V was cut back by 2 bases and J by 8 bases. Germline V gives CDR1 PRHDT, CDR2 FYEKMQ (reference sequence). This CDR3 region has 13 residues.

This clonotype was counted between two and nine times. This may arise from a read error, as a much more abundant clone is one base away. This chain connects TRBV19 to TRBJ2-1; TRBD2 aligns across 12 bases. Germline CDR1 LNHDA, CDR2 SQIVND (reference sequence). The trim removed 9 bases at V and 12 bases at J, leaving 12 bases unmatched. The CDR3 contains 14 residues. The CDR3 DNA is TGTGCCAGCAGGACTAGCGGGACTTTGGATGGGCAGTTCTTC. Its protein product is CASRTSGTLDGQFF.

Ten or more counts support this clonotype. V gene TRBV11-2 combines with J gene TRBJ2-7; D is possibly TRBD1 (6 bases). Germline CDR1 and CDR2: SGHAT and FQNNGV. The length of the CDR3 is 14 residues. V lost 1 base and J lost 3, with 10 bases in between. The CDR3, as DNA: TGTGCCAGCAGCTTAGTGGCAGGGGTCTACGAGCAGTACTTC. It codes for CASSLVAGVYEQYF.

This clonotype came up many times. V gene TRBV3-1 combines with J gene TRBJ2-1; no definite D call. Germline lookup yields CDR1 LGHDT and CDR2 YNNKEL (reference sequence). This CDR3 is 11 amino acids long. The germline V and J ends were trimmed by 1 base and 8 bases, with 3 bases remaining between them. The CDR3 nucleotides read TGTGCCAGCAGCCAAGCTGATGAGCAGTTCTTC. Residues: CASSQADEQFF.

This clonotype was recorded at least ten times. The rearrangement uses TRBV6-1 and TRBJ2-7, with TRBD1 matching 8 bases. The V segment lost 3 bases and the J segment 6 bases; nucleotides outside the gene matches: 7. The germline V gene encodes CDR1 MNHNS and CDR2 SASEGT. This CDR3 has 14 residues. CDR3 sequence (DNA): TGTGCCAGCAGTGACGCGACAGGGGCGCGCGAGCAGTACTTC. Protein sequence: CASSDATGAREQYF.

The chain recombines TRBV2 with TRBJ2-4, with D possibly being TRBD1 (6 bases). The CDR3 is made up of 13 amino acids. Germline values: CDR1 SNHLY, CDR2 FYNNEI. V lost 2 bases, J lost 9 bases, and 11 bases lay in between. Here the CDR3 DNA reads TGTGCCAGCAGTGAATTCTTAGGGGGCATTCAGTACTTC. It encodes CASSEFLGGIQYF.

The chain recombines TRBV15 with TRBJ1-2; the match to TRBD1 covers 9 bases. The length of the CDR3 is 17 residues. Germline V CDR1 and CDR2: LNHNV, YYDKDF (reference sequence). V gave up 4 bases and J gave up 2 bases; unmatched junction bases: 11. Written as DNA, the CDR3 is TGTGCCACCAGCACCCCTCAACAGGGGGCTAGGAACTATGGCTACACCTTC. The encoded protein is CATSTPQQGARNYGYTF.

This clonotype was counted many times. The V gene is TRBV28, the J gene TRBJ2-1, with 14 bases lining up with TRBD2. Germline-derived CDR1 and CDR2 are MDHEN and SYDVKM. Unmatched junction bases numbered 1, after V lost 4 bases and J lost 2 bases. This CDR3 comprises 16 residues. CDR3 nucleotide sequence: TGTGCCAGCAGTTCGGGACTAGCGGGAGCCTACAATGAGCAGTTCTTC. Translating gives CASSSGLAGAYNEQFF.

The chain carries TRBV4-1 and TRBJ1-5; D unresolved. Between the trimmed V and J ends, which lost 0 bases and 0 bases, there was a span of 12 bases. This CDR3 region has 17 residues. CDR1 and CDR2 (germline): MGHRA, YSYEKL. The CDR3, as DNA: TGCGCCAGCAGCCAAGAAGCGGGCAGCTATAGCAATCAGCCCCAGCATTTT. It translates to CASSQEAGSYSNQPQHF.

This clonotype was counted ten times or more. This chain links TRBV10-2 with TRBJ1-2, with 11 bases aligning to TRBD1. V lost 2 bases and J lost 7; bases outside the gene matches: 3. This CDR3 has 14 amino acids. Per germline, CDR1 WSHSY and CDR2 SAAADI. The CDR3 protein is CASSELDRGLGYTF. The DNA of the CDR3 is TGCGCCAGCAGTGAGCTGGACAGGGGGCTTGGCTACACCTTC.

This clonotype appeared many times. The V gene is TRBV5-1, the J gene TRBJ2-3; 8 bases are a match to TRBD1. This CDR3 comprises 15 residues. Per the germline V gene, CDR1 is SGHRS and CDR2 is YFSETQ. Losses at the gene ends were 2 bases for V and 5 bases for J; bases not matched to a gene: 7. CDR3 sequence: CASSFRGRGLDTQYF. In DNA form, the CDR3 reads TGCGCCAGCAGCTTTAGAGGCAGGGGGCTAGATACGCAGTATTTT.

This clonotype came up many times. The V gene is TRBV7-2, the J gene TRBJ2-3; D is unclear. V was shortened by 1 base and J by 7 bases, with 9 bases between the two germline ends. This CDR3 region has 13 residues. The germline CDR1 and CDR2 sequences are SGHTA and FQGNSA. The CDR3 coding sequence is TGTGCCAGCAGCTTAGGTCTCTTAAATACGCAGTATTTT. Amino acids: CASSLGLLNTQYF.

The chain carries TRBV19 and TRBJ1-2; D call uncertain. V was cut by 3 bases and J by 6 bases, with 14 bases left in between. There are 14 residues in the CDR3. CDR1 LNHDA and CDR2 SQIVND come from the germline V gene (reference sequence). The CDR3 nucleotides read TGTGCCAGTAGTATTGGGTTCGCAAGCAATGGCTACACCTTC. This gives the protein CASSIGFASNGYTF.

A few counts support this clonotype. The genes are TRBV27 and TRBJ1-4; D might be TRBD1 (5 bases). The germline V and J ends were trimmed by 3 bases and 2 bases, with 10 bases remaining between them. Germline V gene sequence: CDR1 MNHEY, CDR2 SMNVEV (reference sequence). This CDR3 spans 15 amino acids. CDR3 loop: CASSLGGMTNEKLFF. The CDR3 bases are TGTGCCAGCAGTTTGGGGGGGATGACTAATGAAAAACTGTTTTTT.

This clonotype appeared many times. This chain joins TRBV11-2 and TRBJ2-7, with D perhaps being TRBD1 or TRBD2 (6 bases each). V was trimmed by 3 bases and J by 3 bases, leaving 12 bases between them. The length of the CDR3 is 14 residues. CDR1 SGHAT and CDR2 FQNNGV come from the germline V gene. CDR3 residues: CASSFHGGGYEQYF. In nucleotides, the CDR3 is TGTGCCAGCAGCTTTCACGGGGGCGGCTACGAGCAGTACTTC.

This clonotype was seen repeatedly, ten times or more. This sequence joins TRBV24-1 and TRBJ2-5; D might be TRBD1 (5 bases). CDR3 length equals 15 residues. V lost 3 bases and J 1 base, leaving 11 bases between the germline ends. Germline CDR1 is KGHDR and CDR2 is SFDVKD. CDR3: CATSDATRVQETQYF. CDR3 DNA sequence: TGTGCCACCAGTGATGCGACCAGGGTCCAAGAGACCCAGTACTTC.

The chain is built from TRBV10-2 and TRBJ2-7; TRBD1 matches 7 bases. Germline loops: CDR1 WSHSY, CDR2 SAAADI. J lost 1 base, V lost 0 bases, and 12 bases had no gene match. There are 18 residues in the CDR3. CDR3 coding DNA: TGCGCCAGCAGTGAGTCAAAGGGGAACAGGGGTCGTTCCTACGAGCAGTACTTC. Its translation: CASSESKGNRGRSYEQYF.

This clonotype was detected ten times or more. V gene TRBV20-1 combines with J gene TRBJ1-2, with 8 bases identical to TRBD1. The trim removed 5 bases at V and 2 bases at J, leaving 4 bases unmatched. CDR1 and CDR2 from the germline V gene are DFQATT and SNEGSKA (reference sequence). The CDR3 consists of 13 residues. CDR3 DNA: TGCAGTGCTGTGGCAGGGGGCAACTATGGCTACACCTTC. Protein product: CSAVAGGNYGYTF.

The V gene is TRBV3-1, the J gene TRBJ1-6, with TRBD1 matching over 11 bases. The CDR3 is 18 amino acids. V was pared by 2 bases and J by 10 bases, with 13 bases of the junction left unmatched. Germline CDR1 LGHDT, CDR2 YNNKEL (reference sequence). CDR3 protein: CASSQTYRDRGFWSPLHF. The DNA of the CDR3 is TGTGCCAGCAGCCAAACTTACCGGGACAGGGGGTTTTGGTCACCCCTCCACTTT.

This clonotype was counted at least ten times. This chain uses TRBV6-1 with TRBJ1-1; D gene uncertain. This CDR3 has 13 amino acids. V lost 4 bases and J 0 bases, leaving 6 bases between the germline ends. CDR1 and CDR2 from the germline V gene are MNHNS and SASEGT. The CDR3 region has the DNA TGTGCCAGCAGTGGGACGATGAACACTGAAGCTTTCTTT. It specifies CASSGTMNTEAFF.

Many counts were recorded for this clonotype. This rearrangement joins TRBV6-1 to TRBJ1-1, with 9 nucleotides matching TRBD1. With V trimmed by 5 bases and J by 1 base, 2 bases remained unmatched. The germline CDR1 and CDR2 sequences are MNHNS and SASEGT. The CDR3 runs to 14 residues. In nucleotides, the CDR3 is TGTGCCAGCAGTTACAGGGGGCCGAACACTGAAGCTTTCTTT. Its translation: CASSYRGPNTEAFF.

A few counts support this clonotype. This rearrangement joins TRBV29-1 to TRBJ1-2, with D possibly TRBD1 on 5 matching bases. This CDR3 region has 12 residues. Germline V gene data show CDR1 as SQVTM and CDR2 as ANQGSEA. With 6 bases removed from V and 4 bases from J, the gap between germline ends came to 12 bases. The CDR3 reads CSVADRPYGYTF. CDR3 DNA: TGCAGCGTAGCCGACAGACCCTATGGCTACACCTTC.

This clonotype was seen at least ten times. This chain links TRBV7-9 with TRBJ2-7, with 9 bases lining up with TRBD2. Germline V gene lookup returns CDR1 SEHNR and CDR2 FQNEAQ (reference sequence). This CDR3 is built from 15 residues. V lost 2 bases, J lost 3 bases, and 5 bases stayed unmatched. CDR3 loop: CASSLYPSGIYEQYF. The CDR3 nucleotides are TGTGCCAGCAGCTTATACCCTAGCGGGATCTACGAGCAGTACTTC.

The rearrangement uses TRBV3-1 and TRBJ1-2, with TRBD1 as a possible D gene (6 bases). The V and J ends lost 4 bases and 5 bases respectively, with 11 bases between them. The CDR3 totals 13 residues. The V gene's germline CDR1 is LGHDT and CDR2 YNNKEL (reference sequence). CDR3: CASSRGGQYGYTF. The CDR3 DNA follows: TGTGCCAGCAGCCGGGGGGGGCAATATGGCTACACCTTC.

This clonotype was detected ten times or more. This chain joins TRBV9 and TRBJ1-5; D gene uncertain. The ends were cut back, 4 bases at V and 5 bases at J, with 13 bases in the middle. The CDR3 is 14 amino acids. The V gene's germline CDR1 is SGDLS and CDR2 YYNGEE. As DNA, the CDR3 is TGTGCCAGCAGCTCAGCGGCGGGGTATCAGCCCCAGCATTTT. This gives the protein CASSSAAGYQPQHF.

By sample fraction, this clonotype is medium-sized. V gene TRBV7-9 combines with J gene TRBJ2-3; TRBD1 might be the D (5 bases). V gave up 5 bases and J gave up 2 bases, with 23 bases separating them. CDR3 size: 18 residues. CDR1 and CDR2 (germline): SEHNR, FQNEAQ (reference sequence). CDR3 residues: CASSPPAQGIPSTDTQYF. The CDR3 DNA sequence: TGTGCCAGCAGCCCCCCAGCCCAGGGCATACCCTCCACAGATACGCAGTATTTT.

The gene calls are TRBV5-6 and TRBJ2-3; D call uncertain. Per germline, CDR1 SGHDT and CDR2 YYEEEE. The CDR3 length is 16 residues. V gave up 2 bases and J gave up 3 bases, with 16 bases separating them. The CDR3 nucleotides are TGTGCCAGCAGCTTAGAAGGTGCCAGACTTACAGATACGCAGTATTTT. Translation gives CASSLEGARLTDTQYF. Variable domain in full (rest from reference TRBV5-6 and TRBJ2-3): DAGVTQSPTHLIKTRGQQVTLRCSPKSGHDTVSWYQQALGQGPQFIFQYYEEEERQRGNFPDRFSGHQFPNYSSELNVNALLLGDSALYLCASSLEGARLTDTQYFGPGTRLTVL.